This T cell receptor beta chain was observed in a study of shared clonotypes between healthy human individuals. The ends lost 8 bases at V and 4 bases at J; junction bases unmatched: 8. Germline V gives CDR1 SQVTM, CDR2 ANQGSEA. The CDR3 has 14 residues. Researchers ran the assay at a deep level. In the authors' methods: ImmunoSEQ supplied junction-only sequences lacking quality scores, so filtering was different. The method was immunoSEQ multiplex PCR; TCRdb's version includes in-frame clones alone and lacks a portion of them. The D gene and trimming were derived from the DNA, and the V and J assignments and clone size from that table. This table has around 2.5 million clones, 93% appearing once. The study drew all its donors from Caucasian adults living in Nashville, Tennessee. Into CD45RA+ naive and CD45RA-negative memory subsets, the CD4+ cells were split.

V usage is TRBV29-1 and J usage is TRBJ2-5; 12 bases agree with TRBD1. The sequencing sample was made of naive CD4+ T cells from PBMCs. Subset noted: CD45RA+ positively selected. This TCR came from a man aged 18 to 30 in good health. Some clones in this sample may be carry-over from other donors' samples. The CDR3 here is CSSEGDRGRETQYF. CDR3 sequence (DNA): TGCAGCTCAGAGGGGGACAGGGGGCGAGAGACCCAGTACTTC.